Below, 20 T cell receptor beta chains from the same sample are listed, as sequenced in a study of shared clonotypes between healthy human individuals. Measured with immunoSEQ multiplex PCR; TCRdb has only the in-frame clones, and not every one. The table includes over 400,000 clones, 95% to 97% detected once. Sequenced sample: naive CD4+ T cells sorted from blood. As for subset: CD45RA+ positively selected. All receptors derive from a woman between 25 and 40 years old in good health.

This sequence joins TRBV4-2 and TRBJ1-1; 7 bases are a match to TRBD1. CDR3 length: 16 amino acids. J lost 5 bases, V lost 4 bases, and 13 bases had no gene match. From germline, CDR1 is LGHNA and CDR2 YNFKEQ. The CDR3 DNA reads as TGTGCCAGCAGCCGTGAAGGGACAGACCCAAGTACTGAAGCTTTCTTT. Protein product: CASSREGTDPSTEAFF.

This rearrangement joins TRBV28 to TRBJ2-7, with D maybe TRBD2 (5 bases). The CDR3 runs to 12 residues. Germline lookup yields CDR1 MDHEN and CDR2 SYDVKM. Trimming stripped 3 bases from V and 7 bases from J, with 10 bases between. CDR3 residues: CASSFGSVEQYF. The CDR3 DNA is TGTGCCAGCAGTTTTGGGAGCGTGGAGCAGTACTTC.

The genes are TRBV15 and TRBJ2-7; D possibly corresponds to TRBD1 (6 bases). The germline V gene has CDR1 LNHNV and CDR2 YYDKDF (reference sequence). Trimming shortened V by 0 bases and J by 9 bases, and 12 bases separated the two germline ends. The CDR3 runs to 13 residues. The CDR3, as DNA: TGTGCCACCAGCAGAGATCGAGGGGGAGTGCAGTACTTC. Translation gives CATSRDRGGVQYF.

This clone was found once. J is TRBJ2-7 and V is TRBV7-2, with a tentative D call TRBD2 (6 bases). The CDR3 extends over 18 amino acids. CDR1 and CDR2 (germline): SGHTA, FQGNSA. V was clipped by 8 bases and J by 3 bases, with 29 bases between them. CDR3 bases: TGTGCCAGCTCACTAGCTCGGGGGTTGAGTACTCTGGGCTACGAGCAGTACTTC. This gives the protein CASSLARGLSTLGYEQYF.

The chain's CDR3 is CASSGGTGYEQYF. Written as DNA, the CDR3 is TGTGCCAGCAGCGGAGGGACAGGCTACGAGCAGTACTTC. The chain carries TRBV2 and TRBJ2-7; 8 bases are a match to TRBD1. Germline trimming cut 6 bases from V and 3 bases from J; bases unmatched to any gene: 4. CDR3 size: 13 residues. Germline V gene lookup returns CDR1 SNHLY and CDR2 FYNNEI.

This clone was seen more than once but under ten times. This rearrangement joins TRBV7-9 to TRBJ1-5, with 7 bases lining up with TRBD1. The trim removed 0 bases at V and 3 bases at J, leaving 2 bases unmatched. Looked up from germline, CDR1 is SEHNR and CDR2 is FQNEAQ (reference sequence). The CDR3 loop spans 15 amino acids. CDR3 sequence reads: CASSLAGTVNQPQHF. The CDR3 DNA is TGTGCCAGCAGCTTAGCGGGGACAGTCAATCAGCCCCAGCATTTT.

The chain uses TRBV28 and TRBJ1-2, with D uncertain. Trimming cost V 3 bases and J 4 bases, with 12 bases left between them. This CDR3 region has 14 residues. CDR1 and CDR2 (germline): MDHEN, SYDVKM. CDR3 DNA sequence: TGTGCCAGCAGTTTTTCATCAGCGACCTATGGCTACACCTTC. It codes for CASSFSSATYGYTF.

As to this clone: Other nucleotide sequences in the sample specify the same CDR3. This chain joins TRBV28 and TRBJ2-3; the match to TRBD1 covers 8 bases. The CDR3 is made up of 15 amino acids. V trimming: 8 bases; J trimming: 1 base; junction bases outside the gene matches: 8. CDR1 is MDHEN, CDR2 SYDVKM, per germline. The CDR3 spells CASSSPGQGTDTQYF. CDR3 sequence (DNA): TGTGCCAGCTCCAGCCCGGGACAGGGCACAGATACGCAGTATTTT.

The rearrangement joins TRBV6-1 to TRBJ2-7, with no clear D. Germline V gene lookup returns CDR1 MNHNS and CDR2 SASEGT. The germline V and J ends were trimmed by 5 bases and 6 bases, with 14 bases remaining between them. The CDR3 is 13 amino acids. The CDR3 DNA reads TGTGCCAGCAGTCCTGGTTCGGTGGGCGAGCAGTACTTC. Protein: CASSPGSVGEQYF.

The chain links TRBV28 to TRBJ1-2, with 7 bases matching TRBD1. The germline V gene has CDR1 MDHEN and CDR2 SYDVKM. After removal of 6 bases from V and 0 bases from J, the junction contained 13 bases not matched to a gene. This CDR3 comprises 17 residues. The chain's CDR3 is CASSLPQGMLTNYGYTF. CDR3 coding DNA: TGTGCCAGCAGCCTCCCACAGGGGATGTTAACTAACTATGGCTACACCTTC.

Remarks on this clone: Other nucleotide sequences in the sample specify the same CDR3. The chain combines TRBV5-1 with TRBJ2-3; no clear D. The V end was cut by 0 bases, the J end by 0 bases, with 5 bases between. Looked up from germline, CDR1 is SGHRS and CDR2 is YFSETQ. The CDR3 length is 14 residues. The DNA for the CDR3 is TGCGCCAGCAGCTTGGCAGAAAGCACAGATACGCAGTATTTT. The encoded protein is CASSLAESTDTQYF.

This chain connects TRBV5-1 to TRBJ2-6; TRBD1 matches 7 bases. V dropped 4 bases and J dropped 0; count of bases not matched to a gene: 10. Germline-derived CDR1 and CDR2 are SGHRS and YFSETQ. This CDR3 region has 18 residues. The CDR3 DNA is TGCGCCAGCAGCCCGCTCCTGTCAGGGGGCTCTGGGGCCAACGTCCTGACTTTC. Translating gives CASSPLLSGGSGANVLTF.

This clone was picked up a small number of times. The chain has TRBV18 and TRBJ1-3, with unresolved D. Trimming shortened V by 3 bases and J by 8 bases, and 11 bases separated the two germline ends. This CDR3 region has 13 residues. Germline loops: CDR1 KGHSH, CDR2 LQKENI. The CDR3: CASSPGRSDTIYF. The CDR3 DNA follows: TGTGCCAGCTCACCCGGACGCTCGGACACCATATATTTT. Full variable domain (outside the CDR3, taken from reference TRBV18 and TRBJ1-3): NAGVMQNPRHLVRRRGQEARLRCSPMKGHSHVYWYRQLPEEGLKFMVYLQKENIIDESGMPKERFSAEFPKEGPSILRIQQVVRGDSAAYFCASSPGRSDTIYFGEGSWLTVV.

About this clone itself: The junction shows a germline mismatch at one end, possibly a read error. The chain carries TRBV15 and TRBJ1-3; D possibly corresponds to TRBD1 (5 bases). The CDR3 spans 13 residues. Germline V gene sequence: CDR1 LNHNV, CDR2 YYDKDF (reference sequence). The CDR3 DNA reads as TGTGCCACCAGCAGAGACTTAGGAGGGGCTGATAATTTT. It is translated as CATSRDLGGADNF.

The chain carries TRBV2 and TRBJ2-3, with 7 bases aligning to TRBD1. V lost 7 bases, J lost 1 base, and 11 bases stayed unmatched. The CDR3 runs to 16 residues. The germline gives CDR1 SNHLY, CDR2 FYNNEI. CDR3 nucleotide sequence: TGTGCCAGCACCGCCCAGTGGACAGGAGGCACAGATACGCAGTATTTT. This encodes CASTAQWTGGTDTQYF.

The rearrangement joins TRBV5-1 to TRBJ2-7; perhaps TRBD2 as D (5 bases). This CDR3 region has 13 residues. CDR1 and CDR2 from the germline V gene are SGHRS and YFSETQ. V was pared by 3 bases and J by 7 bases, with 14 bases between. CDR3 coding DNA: TGCGCCAGCAGCTCTGGACTGGTACGTGAGCAGTACTTC. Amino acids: CASSSGLVREQYF. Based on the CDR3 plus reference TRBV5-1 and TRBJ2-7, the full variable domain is KAGVTQTPRYLIKTRGQQVTLSCSPISGHRSVSWYQQTPGQGLQFLFEYFSETQRNKGNFPGRFSGRQFSNSRSEMNVSTLELGDSALYLCASSSGLVREQYFGPGTRLTVT.

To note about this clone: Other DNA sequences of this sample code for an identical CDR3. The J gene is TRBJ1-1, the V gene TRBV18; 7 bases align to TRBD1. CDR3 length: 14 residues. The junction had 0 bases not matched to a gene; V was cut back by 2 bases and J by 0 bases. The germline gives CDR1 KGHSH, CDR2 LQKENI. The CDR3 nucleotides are TGTGCCAGCTCACCAGACAGGGTGAACACTGAAGCTTTCTTT. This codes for CASSPDRVNTEAFF.

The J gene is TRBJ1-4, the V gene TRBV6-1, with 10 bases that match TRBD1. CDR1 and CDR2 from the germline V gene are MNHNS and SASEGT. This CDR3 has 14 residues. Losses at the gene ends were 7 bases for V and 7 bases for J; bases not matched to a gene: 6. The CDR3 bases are TGTGCCAGCACCACGGGACAGGGGATTGAAAAACTGTTTTTT. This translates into CASTTGQGIEKLFF.

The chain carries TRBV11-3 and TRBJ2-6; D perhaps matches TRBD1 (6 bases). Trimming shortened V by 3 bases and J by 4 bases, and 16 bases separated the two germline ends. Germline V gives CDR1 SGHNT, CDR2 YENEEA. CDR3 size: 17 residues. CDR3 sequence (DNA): TGTGCCAGCAGCTTGGTCAGGGACATGGGAGGGGCCAACGTCCTGACTTTC. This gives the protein CASSLVRDMGGANVLTF.

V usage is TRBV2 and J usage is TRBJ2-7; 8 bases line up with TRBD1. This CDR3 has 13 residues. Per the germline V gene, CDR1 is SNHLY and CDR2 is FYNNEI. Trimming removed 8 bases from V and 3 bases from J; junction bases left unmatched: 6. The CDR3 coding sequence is TGTGCCAGCGCCGGGACAGGTCTCTACGAGCAGTACTTC. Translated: CASAGTGLYEQYF.